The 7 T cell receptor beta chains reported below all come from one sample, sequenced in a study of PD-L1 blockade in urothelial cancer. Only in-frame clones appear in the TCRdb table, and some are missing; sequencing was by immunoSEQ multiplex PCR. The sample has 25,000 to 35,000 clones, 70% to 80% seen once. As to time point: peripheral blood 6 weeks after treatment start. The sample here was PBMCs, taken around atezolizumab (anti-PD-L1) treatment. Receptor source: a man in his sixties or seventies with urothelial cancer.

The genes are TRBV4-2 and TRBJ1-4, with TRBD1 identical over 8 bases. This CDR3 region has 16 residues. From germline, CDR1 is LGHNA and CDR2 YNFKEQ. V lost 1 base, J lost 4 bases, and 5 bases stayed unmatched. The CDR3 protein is CASSQGQGQGNEKLFF. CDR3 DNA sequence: TGTGCCAGCAGCCAAGGACAGGGGCAGGGTAATGAAAAACTGTTTTTT.

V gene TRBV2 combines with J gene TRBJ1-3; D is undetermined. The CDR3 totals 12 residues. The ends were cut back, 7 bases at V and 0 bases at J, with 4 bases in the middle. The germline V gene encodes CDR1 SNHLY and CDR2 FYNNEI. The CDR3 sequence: CASTVSGNTIYF. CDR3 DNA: TGTGCCAGCACCGTCTCTGGAAACACCATATATTTT.

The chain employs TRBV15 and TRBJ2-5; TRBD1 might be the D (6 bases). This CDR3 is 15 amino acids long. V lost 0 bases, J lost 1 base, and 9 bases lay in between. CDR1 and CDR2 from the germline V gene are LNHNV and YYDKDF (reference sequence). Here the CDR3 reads CATSRDLDSQETQYF. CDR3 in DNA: TGTGCCACCAGCAGAGATCTGGACAGCCAAGAGACCCAGTACTTC.

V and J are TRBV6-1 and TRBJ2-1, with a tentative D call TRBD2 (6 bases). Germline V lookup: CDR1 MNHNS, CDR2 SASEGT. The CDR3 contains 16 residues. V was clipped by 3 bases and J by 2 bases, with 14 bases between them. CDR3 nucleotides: TGTGCCAGCAGTGAGGGACTCCTGGCGGCCTACAATGAGCAGTTCTTC. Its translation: CASSEGLLAAYNEQFF.

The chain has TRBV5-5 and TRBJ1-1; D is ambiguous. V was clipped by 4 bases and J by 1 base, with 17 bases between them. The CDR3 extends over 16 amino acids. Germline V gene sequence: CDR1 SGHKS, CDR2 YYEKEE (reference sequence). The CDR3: CASSQHAGASNTEAFF. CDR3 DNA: TGTGCCAGCAGCCAACACGCAGGTGCTTCGAACACTGAAGCTTTCTTT.

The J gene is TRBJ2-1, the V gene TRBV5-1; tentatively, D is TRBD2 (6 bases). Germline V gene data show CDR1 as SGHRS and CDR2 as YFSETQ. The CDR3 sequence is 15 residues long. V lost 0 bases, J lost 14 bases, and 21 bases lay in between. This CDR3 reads CASSLADTLGDLEFF. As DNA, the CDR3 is TGCGCCAGCAGCTTGGCGGACACGCTGGGGGACTTGGAGTTCTTC.

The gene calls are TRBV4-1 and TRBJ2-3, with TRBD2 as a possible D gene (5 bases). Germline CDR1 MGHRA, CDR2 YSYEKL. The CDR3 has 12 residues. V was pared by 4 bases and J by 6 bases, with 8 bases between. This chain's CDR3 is CASSLGGDTQYF. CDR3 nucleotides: TGCGCCAGCAGCCTCGGAGGCGATACGCAGTATTTT.